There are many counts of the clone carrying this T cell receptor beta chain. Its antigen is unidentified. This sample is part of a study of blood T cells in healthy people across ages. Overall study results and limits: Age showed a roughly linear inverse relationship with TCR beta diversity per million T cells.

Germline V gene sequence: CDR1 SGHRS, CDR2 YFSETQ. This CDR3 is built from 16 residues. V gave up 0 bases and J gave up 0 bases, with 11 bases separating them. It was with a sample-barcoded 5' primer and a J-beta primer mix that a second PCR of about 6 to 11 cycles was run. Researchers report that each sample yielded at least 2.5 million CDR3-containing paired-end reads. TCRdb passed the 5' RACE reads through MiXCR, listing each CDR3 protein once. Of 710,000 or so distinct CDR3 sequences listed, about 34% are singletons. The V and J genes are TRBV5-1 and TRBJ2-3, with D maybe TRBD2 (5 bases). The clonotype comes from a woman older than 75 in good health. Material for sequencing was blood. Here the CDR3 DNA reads TGCGCCAGCAGCTTGGGGGAGCTGGCTAGCACAGATACGCAGTATTTT. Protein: CASSLGELASTDTQYF.